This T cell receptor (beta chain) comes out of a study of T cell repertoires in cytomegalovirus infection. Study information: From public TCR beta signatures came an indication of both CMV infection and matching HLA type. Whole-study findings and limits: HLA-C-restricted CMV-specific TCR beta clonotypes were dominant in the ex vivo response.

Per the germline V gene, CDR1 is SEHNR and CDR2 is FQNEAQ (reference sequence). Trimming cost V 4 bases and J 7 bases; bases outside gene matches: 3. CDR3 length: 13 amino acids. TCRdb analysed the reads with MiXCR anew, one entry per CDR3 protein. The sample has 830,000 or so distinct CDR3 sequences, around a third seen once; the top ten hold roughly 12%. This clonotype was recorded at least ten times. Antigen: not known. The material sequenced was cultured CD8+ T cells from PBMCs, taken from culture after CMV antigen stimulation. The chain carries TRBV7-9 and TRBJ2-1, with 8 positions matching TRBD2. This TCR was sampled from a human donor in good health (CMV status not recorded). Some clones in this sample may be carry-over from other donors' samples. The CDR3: CASSSSGSNEQFF. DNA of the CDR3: TGTGCCAGCAGCTCTAGCGGGTCTAATGAGCAGTTCTTC.